This record covers a single TCR beta chain. The entry originates in a study of blood T cell repertoires in COVID-19. Study as a whole: Sites across the United States, Italy and Spain contributed samples from acute and convalescent COVID-19. PBMCs, B-cell-depleted T cells, or T cells provided the cDNA or gDNA that made up the material.

Original handling: Amplified reference gene primers provided the basis for estimating nucleated cell counts. Repertoires were generated with immunoSEQ multiplex PCR, while TCRdb's copy carries only in-frame clones and drops some. V and J calls and clone size come straight from that table; D and trimming were deduced from the DNA. The sample contains 250,000 to 300,000 clones, over 80% of which appear only once. V lost 4 bases and J lost 1, with 12 bases in between. The CDR3 totals 15 residues. The germline gives CDR1 SGHTA, CDR2 FQGNSA. Sequenced material: peripheral blood. The TCR originated in a man aged 55 to 70 who had recovered from COVID-19. V gene TRBV7-2 combines with J gene TRBJ2-3; D possibly corresponds to TRBD2 (6 bases). The CDR3 spells CASSYRASGTDTQYF. The CDR3, as DNA: TGTGCCAGCAGCTACCGGGCTAGCGGCACAGATACGCAGTATTTT.